This T cell receptor (beta chain) emerged from a study of identical twins. In germline, CDR1 is DFQATT, CDR2 SNEGSKA (reference sequence). The CDR3 is made up of 14 amino acids. Trimming at V came to 6 bases and at J to 1 base, leaving 5 bases not matched to a gene. Details on this clonotype: Its antigen is not identified.

Study outcomes and limitations: Model-predicted out-of-frame TCR alpha sharing fell below observed values in monozygotic twins. Analyses based on zero insertions could be partly confounded by invariant MAIT and iNKT cells.

Every one of the donors was a healthy Caucasian. A universal primer site was incorporated via template switching, and the cDNA contained unique molecular identifiers. TCRdb re-derived calls from the 5' RACE reads in MiXCR, one entry per CDR3 protein. The profile shows approximately 490,000 distinct CDR3 sequences, approximately 20% of them singletons. Separately, the same data were catalogued under a study of yellow fever vaccine responses in identical twins.

Sequencing used CD4+ T cells sorted from blood. This rearrangement joins TRBV20-1 to TRBJ2-5; 10 bases are a match to TRBD2. This receptor was identified in a woman aged 18-29 years in good health. In nucleotides, the CDR3 is TGCAGTGCAGCGGGAGGGGGGTTCCAAGAGACCCAGTACTTC. Protein product: CSAAGGGFQETQYF.